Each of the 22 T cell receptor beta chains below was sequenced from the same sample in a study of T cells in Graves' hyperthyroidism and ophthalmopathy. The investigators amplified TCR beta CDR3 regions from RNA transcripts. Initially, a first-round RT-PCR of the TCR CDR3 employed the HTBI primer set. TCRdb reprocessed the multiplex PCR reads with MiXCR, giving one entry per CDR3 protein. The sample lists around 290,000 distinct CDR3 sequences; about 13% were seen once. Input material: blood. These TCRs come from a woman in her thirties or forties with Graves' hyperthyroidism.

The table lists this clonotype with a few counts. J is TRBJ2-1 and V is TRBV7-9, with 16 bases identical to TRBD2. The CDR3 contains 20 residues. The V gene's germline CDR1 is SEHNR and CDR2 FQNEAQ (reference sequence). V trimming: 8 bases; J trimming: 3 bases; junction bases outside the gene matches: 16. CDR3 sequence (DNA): TGTGCCAGCCAAGACCCCCCGGGACTAGCGGGAGGGCCGGGCTACAATGAGCAGTTCTTC. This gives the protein CASQDPPGLAGGPGYNEQFF.

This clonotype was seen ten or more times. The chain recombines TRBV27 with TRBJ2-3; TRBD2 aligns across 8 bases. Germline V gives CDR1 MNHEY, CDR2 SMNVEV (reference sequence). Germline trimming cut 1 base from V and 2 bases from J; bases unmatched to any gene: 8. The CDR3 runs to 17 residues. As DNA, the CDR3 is TGTGCCAGCAGTTTATTGGCTAGCGGGCCTAACACAGATACGCAGTATTTT. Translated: CASSLLASGPNTDTQYF.

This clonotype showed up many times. The CDR3 sequence: CAIGAGIYEQYF. In DNA, the CDR3 is TGTGCCATCGGAGCGGGAATCTACGAGCAGTACTTC. V usage is TRBV10-3 and J usage is TRBJ2-7, with TRBD2 matching over 7 bases. Germline V CDR1 and CDR2: ENHRY, SYGVKD. This CDR3 has 12 amino acids. Losses at the gene ends were 8 bases for V and 3 bases for J; bases not matched to a gene: 4.

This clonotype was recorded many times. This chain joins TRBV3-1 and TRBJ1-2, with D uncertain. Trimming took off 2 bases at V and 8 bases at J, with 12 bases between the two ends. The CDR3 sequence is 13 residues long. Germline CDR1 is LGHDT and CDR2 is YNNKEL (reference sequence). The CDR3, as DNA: TGTGCCAGCAGCCAACCCACCACTGCGGGCTACACCTTC. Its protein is CASSQPTTAGYTF.

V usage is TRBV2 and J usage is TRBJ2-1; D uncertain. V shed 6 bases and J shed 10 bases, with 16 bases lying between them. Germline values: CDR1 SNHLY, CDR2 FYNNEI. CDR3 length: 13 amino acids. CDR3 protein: CASSADASREQFF. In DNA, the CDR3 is TGTGCCAGCAGCGCCGATGCTAGTCGGGAGCAGTTCTTC.

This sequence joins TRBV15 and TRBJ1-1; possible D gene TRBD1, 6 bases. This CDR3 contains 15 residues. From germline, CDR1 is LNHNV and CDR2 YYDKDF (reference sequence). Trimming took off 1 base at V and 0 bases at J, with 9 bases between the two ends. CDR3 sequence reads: CATSRVRGMNTEAFF. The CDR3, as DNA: TGTGCCACCAGCAGAGTAAGGGGGATGAACACTGAAGCTTTCTTT.

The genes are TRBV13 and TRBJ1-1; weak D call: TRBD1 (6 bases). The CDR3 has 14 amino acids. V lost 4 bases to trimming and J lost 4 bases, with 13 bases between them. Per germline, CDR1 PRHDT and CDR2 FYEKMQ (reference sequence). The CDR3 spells CASSSRQEGTEAFF. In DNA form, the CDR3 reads TGTGCCAGCAGCTCACGACAGGAGGGCACTGAAGCTTTCTTT.

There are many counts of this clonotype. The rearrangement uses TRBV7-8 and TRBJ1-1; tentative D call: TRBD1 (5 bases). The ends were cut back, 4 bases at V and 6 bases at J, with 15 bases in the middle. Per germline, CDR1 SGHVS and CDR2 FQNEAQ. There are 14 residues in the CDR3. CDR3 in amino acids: CASSYGTYGPEAFF. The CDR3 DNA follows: TGTGCCAGCAGCTACGGGACGTATGGCCCTGAAGCTTTCTTT.

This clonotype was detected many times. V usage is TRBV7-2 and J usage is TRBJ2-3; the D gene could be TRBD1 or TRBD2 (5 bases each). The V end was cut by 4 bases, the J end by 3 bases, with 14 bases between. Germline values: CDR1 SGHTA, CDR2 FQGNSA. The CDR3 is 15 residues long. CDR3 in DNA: TGTGCCAGCAGCTCGCGGATGGGGGTAACAGATACGCAGTATTTT. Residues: CASSSRMGVTDTQYF. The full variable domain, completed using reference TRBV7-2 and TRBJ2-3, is GAGVSQSPSNKVTEKGKDVELRCDPISGHTALYWYRQSLGQGLEFLIYFQGNSAPDKSGLPSDRFSAERTGGSVSTLTIQRTQQEDSAVYLCASSSRMGVTDTQYFGPGTRLTVL.

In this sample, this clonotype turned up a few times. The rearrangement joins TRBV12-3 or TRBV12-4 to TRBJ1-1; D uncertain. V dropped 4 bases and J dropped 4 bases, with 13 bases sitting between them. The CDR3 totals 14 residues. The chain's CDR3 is CASSSGVYGTEAFF. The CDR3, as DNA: TGTGCCAGCAGTTCCGGGGTTTACGGCACTGAAGCTTTCTTT.

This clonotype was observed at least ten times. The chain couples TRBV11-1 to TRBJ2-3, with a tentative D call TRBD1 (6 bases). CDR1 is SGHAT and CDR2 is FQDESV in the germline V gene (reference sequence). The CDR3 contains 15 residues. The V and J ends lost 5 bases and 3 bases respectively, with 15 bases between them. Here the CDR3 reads CASSRTGTLTDTQYF. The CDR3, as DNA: TGTGCCAGCAGCCGTACCGGGACATTGACAGATACGCAGTATTTT.

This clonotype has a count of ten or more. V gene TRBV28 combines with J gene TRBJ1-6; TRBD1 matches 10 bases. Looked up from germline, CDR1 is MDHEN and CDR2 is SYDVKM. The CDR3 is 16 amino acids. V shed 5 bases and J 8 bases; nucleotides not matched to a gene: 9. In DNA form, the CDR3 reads TGTGCCAGCAGTCCGGGGGACAGGGGAAAATATTCACCCCTCCACTTT. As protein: CASSPGDRGKYSPLHF.

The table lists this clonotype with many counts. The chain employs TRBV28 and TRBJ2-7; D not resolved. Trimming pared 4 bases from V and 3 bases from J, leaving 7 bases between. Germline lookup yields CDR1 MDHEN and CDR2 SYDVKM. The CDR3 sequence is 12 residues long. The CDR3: CASSSDHYEQYF. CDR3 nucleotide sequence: TGTGCCAGCAGTTCAGACCACTACGAGCAGTACTTC.

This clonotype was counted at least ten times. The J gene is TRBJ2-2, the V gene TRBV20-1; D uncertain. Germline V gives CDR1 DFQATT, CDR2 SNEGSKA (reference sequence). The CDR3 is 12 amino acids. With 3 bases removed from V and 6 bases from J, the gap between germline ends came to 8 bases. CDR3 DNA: TGCAGTGCTAGTAACGAGGCCGGGGAGCTGTTTTTT. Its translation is CSASNEAGELFF.

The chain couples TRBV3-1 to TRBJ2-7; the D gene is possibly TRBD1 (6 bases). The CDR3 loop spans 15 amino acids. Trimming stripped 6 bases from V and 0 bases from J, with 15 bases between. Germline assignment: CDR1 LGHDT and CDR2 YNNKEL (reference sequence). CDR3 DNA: TGTGCCAGCAGTTCCGGGACGGACAGCTCCTACGAGCAGTACTTC. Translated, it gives CASSSGTDSSYEQYF.

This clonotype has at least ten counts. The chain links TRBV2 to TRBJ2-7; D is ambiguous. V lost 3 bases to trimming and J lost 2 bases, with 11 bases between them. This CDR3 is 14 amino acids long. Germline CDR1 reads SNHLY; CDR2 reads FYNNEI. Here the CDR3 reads CASSEDRRTYEQYF. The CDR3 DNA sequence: TGTGCCAGCAGTGAGGATAGGCGGACCTACGAGCAGTACTTC.

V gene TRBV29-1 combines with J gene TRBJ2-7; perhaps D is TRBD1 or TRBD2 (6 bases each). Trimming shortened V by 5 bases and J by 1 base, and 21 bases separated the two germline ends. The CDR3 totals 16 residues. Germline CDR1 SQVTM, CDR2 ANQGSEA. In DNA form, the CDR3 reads TGCAGCGTTTACGGGGGCCCTACGCACACATCCTACGAGCAGTACTTC. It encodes CSVYGGPTHTSYEQYF.

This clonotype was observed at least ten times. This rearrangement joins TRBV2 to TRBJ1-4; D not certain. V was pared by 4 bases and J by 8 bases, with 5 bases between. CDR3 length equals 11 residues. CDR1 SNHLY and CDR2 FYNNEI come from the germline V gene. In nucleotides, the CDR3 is TGTGCCAGCAGTGGAAGAGAAAAACTGTTTTTT. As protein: CASSGREKLFF. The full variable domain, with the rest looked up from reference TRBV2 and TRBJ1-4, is EPEVTQTPSHQVTQMGQEVILRCVPISNHLYFYWYRQILGQKVEFLVSFYNNEISEKSEIFDDQFSVERPDGSNFTLKIRSTKLEDSAMYFCASSGREKLFFGSGTQLSVL.

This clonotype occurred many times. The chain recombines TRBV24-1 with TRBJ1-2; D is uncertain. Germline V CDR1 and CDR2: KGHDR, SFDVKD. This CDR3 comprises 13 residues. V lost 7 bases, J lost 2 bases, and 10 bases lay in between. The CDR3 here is CATSTAGNYGYTF. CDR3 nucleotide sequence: TGTGCCACCAGCACCGCCGGGAACTATGGCTACACCTTC.

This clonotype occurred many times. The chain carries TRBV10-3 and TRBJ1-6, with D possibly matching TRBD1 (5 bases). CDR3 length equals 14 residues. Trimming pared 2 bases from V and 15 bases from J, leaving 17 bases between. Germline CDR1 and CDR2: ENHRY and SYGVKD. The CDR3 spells CAISEPVRGGDLHF. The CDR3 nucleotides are TGTGCCATCAGTGAGCCCGTAAGGGGTGGGGACCTCCACTTT.

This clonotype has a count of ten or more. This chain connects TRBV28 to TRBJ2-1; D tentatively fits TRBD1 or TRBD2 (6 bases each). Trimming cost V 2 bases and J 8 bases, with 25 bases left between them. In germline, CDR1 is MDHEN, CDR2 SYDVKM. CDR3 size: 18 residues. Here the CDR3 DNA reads TGTGCCAGCAGTTTAATCCCGTCCAAAGGGGGGTTTGTCGATGAGCAGTTCTTC. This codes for CASSLIPSKGGFVDEQFF.

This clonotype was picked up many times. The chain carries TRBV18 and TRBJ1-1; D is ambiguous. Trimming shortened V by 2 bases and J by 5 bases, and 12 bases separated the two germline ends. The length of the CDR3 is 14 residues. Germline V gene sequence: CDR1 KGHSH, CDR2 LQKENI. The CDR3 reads CASSPGDPVTEAFF. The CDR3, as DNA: TGTGCCAGCTCACCAGGAGACCCGGTGACTGAAGCTTTCTTT.